Only a few counts were recorded for the clone carrying this TCR beta chain. The antigen remains undetermined. Because the CDR3's place on the DNA is in doubt, the DNA is left out and the CDR3 is given as listed by TCRdb. Looked up from germline, CDR1 is SQVTM and CDR2 is ANQGSEA. 14 amino acids form the CDR3, both terminal residues included. This record comes from a study of beta chain features in type 1 diabetes. Study outcomes and limitations: Patients with Type 1 diabetes showed moderately but significantly shorter TCRB CDR3s in all four CD4+ subsets. Healthy donors had naive, central memory and Treg TCRB repertoires that appeared less similar than those seen among patients.

Expressed TCRB transcripts were sequenced because the entire RNA isolate underwent reverse transcription. Here immunoSEQ multiplex PCR was the method, and the copy in TCRdb shows in-frame clones only, minus some. Among more than 250,000 clones listed, approximately 16% were seen once. The V gene is TRBV29-1, the J gene TRBJ1-2; the table names TRBD1, a call not compared with the DNA. Specimen: naive CD4+ T cells from blood. This clonotype was sampled from a man younger than 30 with type 1 diabetes. The chain's CDR3 is CSVASGTAFFRVTF.